Listed here are 3 T cell receptor beta chains from one sample, sequenced in a study of technical replicates of blood from a handful of donors. Assay: immunoSEQ multiplex PCR; the TCRdb copy retains only in-frame clones and omits some. The sample consists of tens of thousands of clones, around nine tenths of them appearing once. The specimen sequenced was PBMCs. These receptors all come from a human donor in good health. Some clones in this sample may be carry-over from other donors' samples.

The chain has TRBV7-2 and TRBJ1-2; TRBD1 aligns across 10 bases. Germline V gene sequence: CDR1 SGHTA, CDR2 FQGNSA. This CDR3 comprises 15 residues. With 5 bases clipped from V and 4 bases from J, the junction kept 7 bases outside the gene matches. Here the CDR3 DNA reads TGTGCCAGCAGCCCGGACAGGACAGGGGGCTATGGCTACACCTTC. Translation gives CASSPDRTGGYGYTF.

The chain employs TRBV7-2 and TRBJ1-1; perhaps TRBD1 as D (5 bases). Trimming removed 3 bases from V and 5 bases from J, with 13 bases in between. CDR3 size: 14 residues. Germline-derived CDR1 and CDR2 are SGHTA and FQGNSA. The CDR3 here is CASSFSRGGTEAFF. The CDR3 nucleotides read TGTGCCAGCAGCTTTTCGAGGGGAGGGACTGAAGCTTTCTTT.

The rearrangement links TRBV7-2 to TRBJ2-7; TRBD1 agrees at 9 bases. With 3 bases clipped from V and 1 base from J, the junction kept 10 bases outside the gene matches. The CDR3 extends over 17 amino acids. CDR1 and CDR2 from the germline V gene are SGHTA and FQGNSA. CDR3 residues: CASSFLTGGVNSYEQYF. Here the CDR3 DNA reads TGTGCCAGCAGCTTCCTAACAGGGGGCGTAAATTCCTACGAGCAGTACTTC. Supplemented by reference TRBV7-2 and TRBJ2-7, the full variable domain reads GAGVSQSPSNKVTEKGKDVELRCDPISGHTALYWYRQSLGQGLEFLIYFQGNSAPDKSGLPSDRFSAERTGGSVSTLTIQRTQQEDSAVYLCASSFLTGGVNSYEQYFGPGTRLTVT.